This TCR beta chain was identified in a study of regulatory T cells in long-lasting Graves disease. Assembly of TCR beta libraries relied on iRepertoire HTBI primers together with Arm-PCR of CDR3 regions. MiXCR, run by TCRdb on the multiplex PCR reads, gives a single entry per CDR3 protein. Of 500,000 or so distinct CDR3 sequences in the sample, about 15% were seen once. The V gene lost 2 bases and the J gene lost 5 bases, with 9 bases spanning the gap. Germline V CDR1 and CDR2: MNHNS, SASEGT. The CDR3 contains 13 residues. This clonotype was seen repeatedly, ten times or more. Documented time point: newly diagnosed GD, antithyroid drugs for less than 3 months. RNA from PBMCs was the source of the TCR library. The data also belong to a second study, concerning T cells in Graves' hyperthyroidism and ophthalmopathy. This second report adds: TCR CDR3 regions were first amplified by RT-PCR with HTBI primers. Most thyroid clonotypes that were expanded above 0.001 also turned up in blood.

The sequences come from peripheral blood mononuclear cells (PBMCs), collected at new diagnosis, from a patient treated with antithyroid drugs. The chain employs TRBV6-1 and TRBJ1-2; no firm D call. This TCR derives from a woman aged 45-59 years with Graves disease. Here the CDR3 reads CASSETVKYGYTF. The CDR3 DNA follows: TGTGCCAGCAGTGAAACAGTCAAATATGGCTACACCTTC.